This T cell receptor beta chain was recorded in a study of technical replicates of blood from a few donors. Profiled with immunoSEQ multiplex PCR; TCRdb holds only in-frame clones, not every one. The table lists roughly 79,000 clones, roughly 95% of them singletons. The CDR3 sequence is 16 residues long. With 3 bases clipped from V and 7 bases from J, the junction kept 11 bases outside the gene matches. Germline CDR1 is LNHDA and CDR2 is SQIVND (reference sequence). The receptor comes from a human donor in good health. The genes are TRBV19 and TRBJ2-7; 11 positions agree with TRBD2. Sequencing input: T cells isolated from PBMCs. CDR3 nucleotides: TGTGCCAGTAGTATCTTGACTAGCGGGAAGATGAGGGAGCAGTACTTC. Amino acids: CASSILTSGKMREQYF.